These T cell receptor beta chains were read from a single sample in a study of PD-1 blockade in classical Hodgkin lymphoma. Here immunoSEQ multiplex PCR was the method, and the copy in TCRdb shows in-frame clones only, minus some. The data hold around 17,000 clones, with around four fifths observed a single time. Sequencing used CD4+ T cells from blood, obtained at baseline. These receptors were taken from a human donor with classical Hodgkin lymphoma. The CDR3 runs from the conserved cysteine through the conserved F or W. D genes are given only for firm matches. Clone size appears in some rows only: once, few, many, or a class for an expanded clone.

size	D	J	V	CDR3	DNA
few	-	TRBJ2-7	TRBV19	CASSPVAQGTYEQYF	TGTGCCAGTAGTCCAGTAGCACAGGGAACCTACGAGCAGTACTTC
-	-	TRBJ1-2	TRBV5-1	CASSLVPTGRLSYGYTF	TGCGCCAGCAGCTTGGTCCCCACGGGGCGCCTCAGCTATGGCTACACCTTC
-	-	TRBJ1-3	TRBV5-6	CASSLTSSGNTIYF	TGTGCCAGCAGCTTGACATCCTCTGGAAACACCATATATTTT
-	-	TRBJ2-7	TRBV6-1	CASSESAYEQYF	TGTGCCAGCAGTGAAAGTGCCTACGAGCAGTACTTC
once	-	TRBJ2-5	TRBV7-9	CASSRDFQETQYF	TGTGCCAGCAGCAGGGACTTCCAAGAGACCCAGTACTTC
-	-	TRBJ2-7	TRBV7-5	CARSLKKGEQYF	TGTGCCAGAAGCTTAAAAAAAGGAGAGCAGTACTTC
-	-	TRBJ1-2	TRBV7-9	CASSLAGNYGYTF	TGTGCCAGCAGCTTAGCGGGCAACTATGGCTACACCTTC
-	TRBD2	TRBJ2-1	TRBV27	CASSLWLAGGYNEQFF	TGTGCCAGCAGTCTCTGGCTAGCGGGAGGTTACAATGAGCAGTTCTTC
-	TRBD1	TRBJ1-1	TRBV5-1	CASSWDRVNTEAFF	TGCGCCAGCAGCTGGGACAGGGTGAACACTGAAGCTTTCTTT
-	TRBD2	TRBJ2-7	TRBV28	CASSSPSGTFTYEQYF	TGTGCCAGCAGTTCTCCTAGCGGGACGTTTACCTACGAGCAGTACTTC
-	TRBD1	TRBJ2-5	TRBV30	CAWRDRGRQETQYF	TGTGCCTGGCGGGACAGGGGTCGGCAAGAGACCCAGTACTTC
-	TRBD2	TRBJ2-2	TRBV9	CASSVGGLAGTGELFF	TGTGCCAGCAGCGTAGGGGGACTAGCGGGCACCGGGGAGCTGTTTTTT
-	-	TRBJ2-3	TRBV5-8	CASSFSGDTQYF	TGTGCCAGCAGCTTCTCCGGCGATACGCAGTATTTT
-	TRBD1	TRBJ2-5	TRBV19	CASSIPGRGSLETQYF	TGTGCCAGTAGTATTCCTGGCAGGGGGTCATTGGAGACCCAGTACTTC
-	-	TRBJ2-5	TRBV5-4	CASSLDGGSTETQYF	TGTGCCAGCAGCTTGGATGGGGGGTCGACGGAGACCCAGTACTTC
-	-	TRBJ2-1	TRBV19	CASSRSGSYNEQFF	TGTGCCAGTAGTAGGTCGGGGTCCTACAATGAGCAGTTCTTC
-	-	TRBJ2-2	TRBV7-3	CASSLLNTGELFF	TGTGCCAGCAGCTTACTCAACACCGGGGAGCTGTTTTTT
-	-	TRBJ1-2	TRBV18	CASSQTDSFNYGYTF	TGTGCCAGCTCACAGACGGACAGCTTTAACTATGGCTACACCTTC
-	TRBD2	TRBJ2-5	TRBV28	CASSHPGRVRETQYF	TGTGCCAGCAGTCACCCCGGGAGGGTGAGGGAGACCCAGTACTTC
-	TRBD1	TRBJ2-6	TRBV4-1	CASSRRDRQFSGANVLTF	TGCGCCAGCAGCAGACGGGACAGGCAGTTCTCTGGGGCCAACGTCCTGACTTTC
-	-	TRBJ2-7	TRBV6-5	CATTRSYEQYF	TGTGCGACCACACGTTCCTACGAGCAGTACTTC
-	-	TRBJ1-1	TRBV9	CASSVGGQGLTEAFF	TGTGCCAGCAGCGTAGGGGGACAAGGTTTAACTGAAGCTTTCTTT
-	-	TRBJ2-1	TRBV29-1	CSVGSRERASNEQFF	TGCAGCGTCGGTTCTCGAGAGAGGGCAAGTAATGAGCAGTTCTTC
-	TRBD2	TRBJ2-1	TRBV6-6	CASRYPRGTGGNEQFF	TGTGCCAGCAGATATCCCCGGGGAACGGGGGGGAATGAGCAGTTCTTC
-	TRBD2	TRBJ2-7	TRBV29-1	CSVAGGGPYEQYF	TGCAGCGTTGCGGGGGGAGGCCCTTACGAGCAGTACTTC
-	-	TRBJ2-3	TRBV7-8	CASSSQGTDTQYF	TGTGCCAGCAGCTCCCAGGGGACAGATACGCAGTATTTT
-	-	TRBJ1-1	TRBV2	CASIREGMNTEAFF	TGTGCCAGCATCAGGGAGGGGATGAACACTGAAGCTTTCTTT
once	TRBD1	TRBJ2-4	TRBV28	CASSPPWTGKAKNIQYF	TGTGCCAGCAGTCCTCCCTGGACAGGGAAAGCCAAAAACATTCAGTACTTC
-	-	TRBJ2-3	TRBV15	CATGSRTDTQYF	TGTGCCACCGGGTCCCGCACAGATACGCAGTATTTT
-	-	TRBJ2-1	TRBV5-6	CASSSLLGGAAYNEQFF	TGTGCCAGCAGCTCCCTCTTAGGGGGAGCGGCCTACAATGAGCAGTTCTTC
-	-	TRBJ1-1	TRBV2	CASTVGRLNTEAFF	TGTGCCAGCACCGTAGGACGGTTGAACACTGAAGCTTTCTTT
-	TRBD1	TRBJ2-7	TRBV5-1	CASSLEGQGNEQYF	TGCGCCAGCAGCTTGGAGGGACAGGGTAACGAGCAGTACTTC
-	-	TRBJ2-5	TRBV6-5	CASRRWRTDNLSQYF	TGTGCCAGCAGAAGATGGAGGACAGATAATTTATCCCAGTACTTC
-	-	TRBJ1-1	TRBV7-6	CASSLSGHTEAFF	TGTGCCAGCAGCTTGTCCGGGCACACTGAAGCTTTCTTT
-	-	TRBJ1-3	TRBV6-5	CASSRTTPGNTIYF	TGTGCCAGCAGCCGGACAACGCCTGGAAACACCATATATTTT
-	-	TRBJ2-7	TRBV11-1	CASTRRGGLYEQYF	TGTGCCAGCACCAGGAGAGGCGGACTCTACGAGCAGTACTTC
once	-	TRBJ1-2	TRBV2	CASSVQGINYGYTF	TGTGCCAGCAGTGTGCAGGGTATTAACTATGGCTACACCTTC
-	TRBD1	TRBJ1-1	TRBV2	CASSDDRGKAFF	TGTGCCAGCAGCGATGACAGGGGGAAAGCTTTCTTT
-	-	TRBJ2-7	TRBV18	CASSPNGGRAVYEQYF	TGTGCCAGCTCACCAAACGGGGGCAGGGCGGTCTACGAGCAGTACTTC
-	-	TRBJ2-5	TRBV6-6	CASSYSYYGETQYF	TGTGCCAGCAGTTACTCGTACTACGGAGAGACCCAGTACTTC
-	TRBD1	TRBJ1-2	TRBV19	CASSIWRGQGDFNYGYTF	TGTGCCAGTAGTATTTGGCGGGGACAGGGAGATTTCAACTATGGCTACACCTTC
-	-	TRBJ1-1	TRBV10-3	CAIRAVSEDEAFF	TGTGCCATCCGTGCGGTGTCGGAGGATGAAGCTTTCTTT
-	-	TRBJ2-3	TRBV7-2	CASSSWDTQYF	TGTGCCAGCAGCTCCTGGGATACGCAGTATTTT
-	-	TRBJ1-5	TRBV7-9	CASSWFDGRNQPQHF	TGTGCCAGCAGCTGGTTCGACGGTCGCAATCAGCCCCAGCATTTT
-	-	TRBJ2-3	TRBV18	CASSHLEGTPDTQYF	TGTGCCAGCTCACATCTCGAGGGAACGCCAGATACGCAGTATTTT
-	TRBD2	TRBJ2-7	TRBV27	CASASGPSYEQYF	TGTGCCAGCGCTAGCGGGCCCTCCTACGAGCAGTACTTC
-	-	TRBJ2-3	TRBV2	CASSEGTAADTQYF	TGTGCCAGCAGTGAAGGGACAGCGGCGGATACGCAGTATTTT
-	TRBD2	TRBJ2-7	TRBV7-9	CASSTFSGRAGEQYF	TGTGCCAGCAGCACATTTAGCGGGAGGGCCGGGGAGCAGTACTTC
-	-	TRBJ1-2	TRBV5-5	CASNEGFYGYTF	TGTGCCAGCAACGAGGGCTTCTATGGCTACACCTTC
-	TRBD1	TRBJ1-2	TRBV7-9	CASSLSAQGAGYGYTF	TGTGCCAGCAGCTTATCGGCTCAGGGGGCAGGTTATGGCTACACCTTC
-	TRBD1	TRBJ1-4	TRBV19	CASSTDRGSEKLFF	TGTGCCAGTAGTACAGACAGGGGGAGTGAAAAACTGTTTTTT
-	-	TRBJ2-5	TRBV20-1	CSAQRRETQYF	TGCAGTGCCCAGCGCCGAGAGACCCAGTACTTC
-	-	TRBJ1-2	TRBV18	CASSPQTPRVPYGYTF	TGTGCCAGCTCACCACAGACGCCCCGGGTCCCTTATGGCTACACCTTC